A single T cell receptor (beta chain) is shown here with its context. The CDR3 spans 15 residues. V dropped 5 bases and J dropped 3; count of bases not matched to a gene: 10. Per germline, CDR1 MNHEY and CDR2 SVGAGI. The method was immunoSEQ multiplex PCR; TCRdb's version includes in-frame clones alone and lacks a portion of them. Of around 53,000 clones in the sample, 85% were seen once. The sample originates from a study of OX40 agonist ivuxolimab in advanced cancers. Study-wide context: With a range of roughly 23 to 79, age averaged roughly 61 years, and 70% to 85% were male.

The sequencing here drew on CD4+ or CD8+ T cells sorted from blood, taken in a trial of the OX40 agonist ivuxolimab. This sequence was found in an adult with an advanced solid tumor such as melanoma, head and neck, liver or kidney cancer. The chain joins TRBV6-5 to TRBJ2-7; 7 bases are a match to TRBD2. CDR3 nucleotide sequence: TGTGCCAGCAGTACCCCTAGCGGCCCCTACTACGAGCAGTACTTC. Its protein is CASSTPSGPYYEQYF.